One and the same sample provided the 22 T cell receptor beta chains below, sequenced in a study of shared clonotypes between healthy human individuals. Profiling relied on immunoSEQ multiplex PCR, and the TCRdb table lists in-frame clones only, not all of them. Here the sample spans 2,500,000 or so clones, 90% to 95% being singletons. Sequenced sample: naive CD4+ T cells sorted from blood. The subset was: CD45RA+ positively selected. Receptor source: a man younger than 35 in good health.

The chain has TRBV28 and TRBJ1-2; weak D call: TRBD1 (6 bases). The CDR3 sequence is 15 residues long. Germline CDR1 reads MDHEN; CDR2 reads SYDVKM. V was pared by 3 bases and J by 8 bases, with 19 bases between. CDR3 loop: CASSFTFRGPAGYTF. DNA for the CDR3: TGTGCCAGCAGTTTCACTTTTCGGGGGCCTGCGGGCTACACCTTC.

This clone was seen only once. The rearrangement joins TRBV5-8 to TRBJ1-1, with 9 bases aligning to TRBD1. The germline V gene has CDR1 SGHTS and CDR2 YDEGEE. The length of the CDR3 is 17 residues. Germline trimming cut 7 bases from V and 0 bases from J; bases unmatched to any gene: 13. The CDR3 loop reads CASLHHLGQGMNTEAFF. The CDR3 DNA reads as TGTGCCAGCCTACATCACCTGGGACAGGGTATGAACACTGAAGCTTTCTTT. Full variable domain (outside the CDR3, taken from reference TRBV5-8 and TRBJ1-1): EAGVTQSPTHLIKTRGQQATLRCSPISGHTSVYWYQQALGLGLQFLLWYDEGEERNRGNFPPRFSGRQFPNYSSELNVNALELEDSALYLCASLHHLGQGMNTEAFFGQGTRLTVV.

This rearrangement joins TRBV11-2 to TRBJ1-4; possible D gene TRBD1, 6 bases. In germline, CDR1 is SGHAT, CDR2 FQNNGV. The CDR3 loop spans 14 amino acids. V dropped 6 bases and J dropped 7 bases, with 15 bases sitting between them. CDR3 in amino acids: CASRISGGLEKLFF. The CDR3 nucleotides are TGTGCCAGCAGGATATCTGGGGGCCTTGAAAAACTGTTTTTT.

This clone was seen only once. The same CDR3 is also encoded by other DNA sequences in this sample. This rearrangement joins TRBV18 to TRBJ1-1; D might be TRBD1 (5 bases). With 3 bases removed from V and 4 bases from J, the gap between germline ends came to 9 bases. The CDR3 contains 13 residues. Germline V CDR1 and CDR2: KGHSH, LQKENI. CDR3 nucleotide sequence: TGTGCCAGCTCACCGGGGGAGCGCACTGAAGCTTTCTTT. Protein product: CASSPGERTEAFF.

The chain has TRBV9 and TRBJ1-1, with a possible D match to TRBD1 (6 bases). CDR3 size: 22 residues. Germline CDR1 reads SGDLS; CDR2 reads YYNGEE. V was clipped by 0 bases and J by 0 bases, with 30 bases between them. CDR3 region: CASSVVLNYYSAEGELNTEAFF. The CDR3 DNA follows: TGTGCCAGCAGCGTAGTATTGAACTACTACTCGGCGGAGGGGGAGTTGAACACTGAAGCTTTCTTT.

The table lists this clone with a count of one. The V call is TRBV5-4, the J call TRBJ2-3; D is perhaps TRBD2 (6 bases). Trimming took off 4 bases at V and 3 bases at J, with 18 bases between the two ends. Germline-derived CDR1 and CDR2 are SGHNT and YYREEE (reference sequence). CDR3 length equals 16 residues. CDR3 residues: CASSPVWGGRTDTQYF. CDR3 bases: TGTGCCAGCAGCCCAGTTTGGGGAGGTAGGACAGATACGCAGTATTTT.

J is TRBJ1-2 and V is TRBV7-2; D is uncertain. The germline V and J ends were trimmed by 3 bases and 2 bases, with 10 bases remaining between them. The CDR3 consists of 14 residues. Germline V lookup: CDR1 SGHTA, CDR2 FQGNSA. The CDR3 nucleotides read TGTGCCAGCAGCTTCCTGGAAGTCAACTATGGCTACACCTTC. It translates to CASSFLEVNYGYTF.

This chain joins TRBV4-1 and TRBJ2-3; 8 nucleotides agree with TRBD2. J lost 8 bases, V lost 5 bases, and 12 bases had no gene match. CDR1 and CDR2 from the germline V gene are MGHRA and YSYEKL. The CDR3 runs to 15 residues. CDR3 DNA: TGCGCCAGCAGCGCTTTAGCGGGGTCATCGGGTACGCAGTATTTT. As protein: CASSALAGSSGTQYF.

The chain joins TRBV5-4 to TRBJ1-4, with D unclear. CDR3 length: 13 amino acids. Germline CDR1 reads SGHNT; CDR2 reads YYREEE (reference sequence). Trimming stripped 4 bases from V and 0 bases from J, with 4 bases between. The CDR3 bases are TGTGCCAGCAGCCGGTCAACTAATGAAAAACTGTTTTTT. Its translation is CASSRSTNEKLFF.

The chain employs TRBV7-9 and TRBJ1-3; D remains unclear. Germline CDR1 is SEHNR and CDR2 is FQNEAQ (reference sequence). Trimming removed 6 bases at V and 1 base at J, with 10 bases between. CDR3 size: 14 residues. CDR3 DNA: TGTGCCAGCAGTCCAGGCCTTTCTGGAAACACCATATATTTT. Translated: CASSPGLSGNTIYF.

The CDR3 loop reads CASSPTGFSGAFF. The CDR3 DNA reads TGTGCCAGCTCACCTACGGGTTTTTCGGGAGCTTTCTTT. This rearrangement joins TRBV18 to TRBJ1-1; no definite D call. The germline V gene encodes CDR1 KGHSH and CDR2 LQKENI. CDR3 length: 13 residues. Trimming left V 3 bases short and J 10 bases short, with 15 bases between. The whole variable domain, remainder taken from reference TRBV18 and TRBJ1-1, is NAGVMQNPRHLVRRRGQEARLRCSPMKGHSHVYWYRQLPEEGLKFMVYLQKENIIDESGMPKERFSAEFPKEGPSILRIQQVVRGDSAAYFCASSPTGFSGAFFGQGTRLTVV.

This chain joins TRBV4-1 and TRBJ2-2; no reliable D call. The length of the CDR3 is 14 residues. Trimming stripped 1 base from V and 0 bases from J, with 3 bases between. The germline V gene has CDR1 MGHRA and CDR2 YSYEKL. CDR3 residues: CASSQVPNTGELFF. The CDR3 nucleotides read TGCGCCAGCAGCCAAGTCCCGAACACCGGGGAGCTGTTTTTT.

This chain joins TRBV7-9 and TRBJ2-2; D might be TRBD2 (5 bases). The germline V gene encodes CDR1 SEHNR and CDR2 FQNEAQ (reference sequence). CDR3 length: 14 residues. The V end lost 2 bases, the J end lost 3 bases, and 7 bases lay between the germline ends. The CDR3 reads CASSLMRDTGELFF. The DNA of the CDR3 is TGTGCCAGCAGCTTAATGAGGGACACCGGGGAGCTGTTTTTT.

CDR3 nucleotides: TGTGCCAGCCTACCCGGGCAGGGGGCGTCTAGGGGCTACACCTTC. Its translation is CASLPGQGASRGYTF. The chain uses TRBV6-1 and TRBJ1-2, with 8 bases lining up with TRBD1. CDR1 MNHNS and CDR2 SASEGT come from the germline V gene. J lost 8 bases, V lost 8 bases, and 16 bases had no gene match. CDR3 size: 15 residues.

The chain links TRBV5-1 to TRBJ2-2; tentatively, D is TRBD2 (7 bases). V lost 4 bases to trimming and J lost 1 base, with 14 bases between them. The CDR3 totals 16 residues. Germline loops: CDR1 SGHRS, CDR2 YFSETQ. This CDR3 is CASSNGRTVNTGELFF. The DNA for the CDR3 is TGCGCCAGCAGCAACGGGAGGACAGTGAACACCGGGGAGCTGTTTTTT.

V usage is TRBV15 and J usage is TRBJ2-7, with D perhaps TRBD1 (6 bases). This CDR3 is built from 15 residues. CDR1 LNHNV and CDR2 YYDKDF come from the germline V gene (reference sequence). V was cut by 0 bases and J by 7 bases, with 16 bases left in between. CDR3 protein: CATSRDMGAPWEQYF. The CDR3 DNA follows: TGTGCCACCAGCAGAGATATGGGGGCGCCGTGGGAGCAGTACTTC. Filled out from reference TRBV15 and TRBJ2-7, the complete variable domain reads DAMVIQNPRYQVTQFGKPVTLSCSQTLNHNVMYWYQQKSSQAPKLLFHYYDKDFNNEADTPDNFQSRRPNTSFCFLDIRSPGLGDTAMYLCATSRDMGAPWEQYFGPGTRLTVT.

V usage is TRBV30 and J usage is TRBJ2-3; 9 nucleotides match TRBD1. This CDR3 is built from 13 residues. Unmatched junction bases numbered 8, after V lost 8 bases and J lost 5 bases. The V gene's germline CDR1 is GTSNPN and CDR2 SVGIG (reference sequence). The CDR3 bases are TGTGCCATCACAGGGGGCCGCGGAGATACGCAGTATTTT. Its translation: CAITGGRGDTQYF.

The V gene is TRBV28, the J gene TRBJ1-1; D gene ambiguous. Trimming cost V 8 bases and J 5 bases, with 12 bases left between them. CDR1 and CDR2 (germline): MDHEN, SYDVKM. This CDR3 region has 12 residues. The CDR3 reads CASHRLGTEAFF. CDR3 bases: TGTGCCAGCCATCGTCTGGGGACTGAAGCTTTCTTT. Combining the CDR3 with reference TRBV28 and TRBJ1-1 gives the whole variable domain DVKVTQSSRYLVKRTGEKVFLECVQDMDHENMFWYRQDPGLGLRLIYFSYDVKMKEKGDIPEGYSVSREKKERFSLILESASTNQTSMYLCASHRLGTEAFFGQGTRLTVV.

In the case of this clone: Other DNA sequences in this sample translate to the same CDR3. This rearrangement joins TRBV6-5 to TRBJ1-1; 8 bases are shared with TRBD1. The CDR3 consists of 15 residues. CDR1 and CDR2 (germline): MNHEY, SVGAGI. The V segment lost 5 bases and the J segment 0 bases; nucleotides outside the gene matches: 5. This CDR3 is CASSLGQVMNTEAFF. The DNA of the CDR3 is TGTGCCAGCAGTCTGGGACAGGTCATGAACACTGAAGCTTTCTTT.

J is TRBJ2-2 and V is TRBV6-4; D is unclear. Germline CDR1 MRHNA, CDR2 SNTAGT. The CDR3 has 13 amino acids. Trimming stripped 4 bases from V and 1 base from J, with 4 bases between. The CDR3 region has the DNA TGTGCCAGCAGTGCCGAGAACACCGGGGAGCTGTTTTTT. This gives the protein CASSAENTGELFF.

On this clone: Other DNA sequences within the sample encode an identical CDR3. The CDR3 protein is CASSQGLAGTGELFF. In nucleotides, the CDR3 is TGTGCCAGCAGCCAGGGACTAGCGGGCACCGGGGAGCTGTTTTTT. The chain combines TRBV7-9 with TRBJ2-2, with 12 bases aligning to TRBD2. The CDR3 loop spans 15 amino acids. Germline assignment: CDR1 SEHNR and CDR2 FQNEAQ (reference sequence). With 5 bases clipped from V and 4 bases from J, the junction kept 2 bases outside the gene matches.

The genes are TRBV5-4 and TRBJ1-1; TRBD1 is a possible D gene (5 bases). The CDR3 covers 15 residues. Germline CDR1 SGHNT, CDR2 YYREEE (reference sequence). Trimming pared 0 bases from V and 1 base from J, leaving 10 bases between. CDR3: CASSLEGRENTEAFF. CDR3 coding DNA: TGTGCCAGCAGCTTGGAGGGGCGAGAGAACACTGAAGCTTTCTTT.